One sample yielded the 6 T cell receptor beta chains listed below, sequenced in a study of CD8 T cells in ankylosing spondylitis. MiXCR, run by TCRdb on the 5' RACE reads, gives a single entry per CDR3 protein. Of roughly 38,000 distinct CDR3 sequences listed, 10% are singletons. The sequenced sample was blood, either unsorted or a sorted T cell fraction (not recorded which). These receptors were collected from a male donor with ankylosing spondylitis or in good health (not recorded which).

The rearrangement uses TRBV7-6 and TRBJ2-2; D gene ambiguous. Trimming cost V 6 bases and J 0 bases, with 8 bases left between them. CDR1 SGHVS and CDR2 FNYEAQ come from the germline V gene. The CDR3 spans 14 residues. CDR3 loop: CASRKDSNTGELFF. The CDR3 bases are TGTGCCAGCAGAAAAGACTCGAACACCGGGGAGCTGTTTTTT.

This clonotype was seen many times. This sequence joins TRBV27 and TRBJ1-3; 8 nucleotides match TRBD1. V trimming: 6 bases; J trimming: 9 bases; junction bases outside the gene matches: 22. Germline loops: CDR1 MNHEY, CDR2 SMNVEV (reference sequence). This CDR3 region has 18 residues. CDR3 DNA: TGTGCCAGCAGGAAATCTATCTGGGCACCGGGACAGGATAGCACCATATATTTT. This gives the protein CASRKSIWAPGQDSTIYF.

This chain links TRBV29-1 with TRBJ1-2; perhaps TRBD1 as D (5 bases). The V gene's germline CDR1 is SQVTM and CDR2 ANQGSEA. The CDR3 is 15 amino acids. Trimming removed 7 bases at V and 1 base at J, with 19 bases between. The CDR3 reads CSGSAFPGVNYGYTF. In nucleotides, the CDR3 is TGCAGCGGCAGCGCTTTCCCGGGGGTTAACTATGGCTACACCTTC.

The table lists this clonotype with many counts. The chain is built from TRBV27 and TRBJ2-7; a possible D gene is TRBD2 (6 bases). The CDR3 is 16 residues long. V dropped 5 bases and J dropped 3 bases, with 20 bases sitting between them. Germline CDR1 reads MNHEY; CDR2 reads SMNVEV (reference sequence). CDR3 DNA sequence: TGTGCCAGCAGTCCATCCTCCCCAGCGGGCTACTACGAGCAGTACTTC. Translating it yields CASSPSSPAGYYEQYF.

This clonotype was seen only a few times. The chain recombines TRBV7-3 with TRBJ2-1; 8 bases fit TRBD2. The CDR3 contains 17 residues. After removal of 4 bases from V and 8 bases from J, the junction contained 16 bases not matched to a gene. The germline gives CDR1 SGHTA, CDR2 FQGTGA. The CDR3 here is CASSSPGSSGRFHEQFF. CDR3 nucleotide sequence: TGTGCCAGCAGCTCCCCCGGGTCCAGCGGGAGATTCCATGAGCAGTTCTTC.

The table lists this clonotype with many counts. V gene TRBV7-9 combines with J gene TRBJ1-4, with D tentatively TRBD1 (5 bases). V lost 5 bases to trimming and J lost 8 bases, with 12 bases between them. Germline V gene data show CDR1 as SEHNR and CDR2 as FQNEAQ (reference sequence). The CDR3 is made up of 13 amino acids. The chain's CDR3 is CASSPWGEEKLFF. The DNA for the CDR3 is TGTGCCAGCAGCCCCTGGGGGGAGGAAAAACTGTTTTTT. The variable domain in full, completed from reference TRBV7-9 and TRBJ1-4, reads DTGVSQNPRHKITKRGQNVTFRCDPISEHNRLYWYRQTLGQGPEFLTYFQNEAQLEKSRLLSDRFSAERPKGSFSTLEIQRTEQGDSAMYLCASSPWGEEKLFFGSGTQLSVL.